This record covers a single T cell receptor (beta chain). Study processing details: Reference gene primer amplification gave nucleated cell count estimates. Generated by immunoSEQ multiplex PCR, the TCRdb table keeps only in-frame clones and is missing some. V and J calls plus clone size are reproduced from that table; the DNA served to infer D and trimming. Of 150,000 to 180,000 clones detected, approximately 73% appear once; the ten largest clones hold roughly 3.6%. This entry belongs to a study of blood T cell repertoires in COVID-19. Study summary: COVID-19 samples, acute and convalescent, were from the United States, Italy and Spain. Sources were T cells, B-cell-depleted T cells, or PBMCs; the material itself was cDNA or gDNA.

Between the trimmed V and J ends, which lost 7 bases and 11 bases, there was a span of 11 bases. Germline CDR1 WNHNN, CDR2 SYGVQD (reference sequence). The CDR3 has 10 amino acids. V gene TRBV10-1 combines with J gene TRBJ1-1; the D gene is possibly TRBD1 (5 bases). This receptor was identified in a woman of 80 years or more with acute or convalescent COVID-19. Sequencing was carried out using peripheral blood. Written as DNA, the CDR3 is TGCGCCAGCACGGGCCGGGGGGCTTTCTTT. This codes for CASTGRGAFF.